This T cell receptor beta chain was documented in a study of cytomegalovirus exposure and HLA in healthy donors. The validation cohort, a group of under 150 subjects, included the donors and was separate from the approximately 660-subject first cohort. For this clone: The antigen is not known.

Assay: immunoSEQ multiplex PCR; the TCRdb copy retains only in-frame clones and omits some. The sample yields 250,000 or so clones, about 90% seen once. Findings and limits, study-wide: Many donors shared some public TCRs, even though most TCR sequences were rare.

CDR1 and CDR2 (germline): WNHNN, SYGVQD (reference sequence). V was shortened by 5 bases and J by 5 bases, with 9 bases between the two germline ends. This CDR3 is 12 amino acids long. Sequencing was done on a sample of PBMCs. This chain connects TRBV10-1 to TRBJ2-5, with D possibly TRBD2 on 5 matching bases. The source of this sequence is a man between 18 and 35 years old in good health and CMV-seropositive. This CDR3 is CASSFPGETQYF. Written as DNA, the CDR3 is TGCGCCAGCAGTTTCCCGGGGGAGACCCAGTACTTC.